The 13 T cell receptor beta chains below all came from one sample that was sequenced in a study of T-cell memory formation after mild COVID-19. TCRdb re-called the 5' RACE reads through MiXCR, storing one row per CDR3 protein. The sample includes nearly 350,000 distinct CDR3 sequences, 10% to 15% of them seen just once. The specimen was PBMCs or a T cell subset sorted from them (not recorded which). Receptors originate from a man aged 18 to 29 who had mild COVID-19 (a few samples of this study predate the infection). Cell type and time point are not known.

This clonotype was recorded at least ten times. The genes are TRBV6-5 and TRBJ2-7; D is tentatively TRBD1 or TRBD2 (5 bases each). V was pared by 6 bases and J by 6 bases, with 12 bases between. Germline loops: CDR1 MNHEY, CDR2 SVGAGI. This CDR3 comprises 12 residues. The CDR3: CASSSGGGEQYV. CDR3 DNA: TGTGCCAGCAGCTCTGGGGGTGGCGAGCAGTACGTC.

The chain links TRBV7-7 to TRBJ2-1, with 7 bases identical to TRBD1. Germline CDR1 and CDR2: SSHAT and FNYEAQ (reference sequence). The length of the CDR3 is 13 residues. Unmatched junction bases numbered 4, after V lost 2 bases and J lost 9 bases. In nucleotides, the CDR3 is TGTGCCAGCAGCTTATCACAGGGGAGTGAGCAGTTCTTC. It yields the protein CASSLSQGSEQFF.

This clonotype has a handful of counts. The rearrangement uses TRBV3-1 and TRBJ2-3; no firm D call. Germline V gene lookup returns CDR1 LGHDT and CDR2 YNNKEL (reference sequence). This CDR3 comprises 16 residues. V lost 1 base to trimming and J lost 2 bases, with 13 bases between them. The CDR3 nucleotides read TGTGCCAGCAGCCAAGTTGGTCAGCGAGACACAGATACGCAGTATTTT. This encodes CASSQVGQRDTDTQYF.

This clonotype occurred a few times. This chain connects TRBV7-9 to TRBJ2-5, with D possibly matching TRBD1 (5 bases). The CDR3 contains 14 residues. The V gene lost 1 base and the J gene lost 4 bases, with 10 bases spanning the gap. Germline values: CDR1 SEHNR, CDR2 FQNEAQ (reference sequence). CDR3 protein: CASSLEGPGETQYF. The DNA of the CDR3 is TGTGCCAGCAGCTTAGAGGGGCCGGGAGAGACCCAGTACTTC.

V gene TRBV5-4 combines with J gene TRBJ2-2; TRBD1 matches at 11 bases. The germline V gene encodes CDR1 SGHNT and CDR2 YYREEE (reference sequence). This CDR3 spans 18 amino acids. V lost 3 bases to trimming and J lost 5 bases; unmatched junction nucleotides: 12. The CDR3 region has the DNA TGTGCCAGCAGCTCAATGATTTCGGACAGGGGGCGAACCGGGGAGCTGTTTTTT. Residues: CASSSMISDRGRTGELFF.

Ten or more counts support this clonotype. The J gene is TRBJ2-3, the V gene TRBV7-9; 14 bases align to TRBD2. Germline loops: CDR1 SEHNR, CDR2 FQNEAQ (reference sequence). Germline trimming cut 5 bases from V and 3 bases from J; bases unmatched to any gene: 7. The CDR3 is 17 residues long. The CDR3 loop is CASSHPTSGGVTDTQYF. The DNA for the CDR3 is TGTGCCAGCAGCCACCCGACTAGCGGGGGGGTTACAGATACGCAGTATTTT.

The J gene is TRBJ2-1, the V gene TRBV20-1; no clear D gene. Germline V lookup: CDR1 DFQATT, CDR2 SNEGSKA (reference sequence). The CDR3 loop spans 15 amino acids. V gave up 0 bases and J gave up 5 bases, with 14 bases separating them. This CDR3 is CSARDNRLDHNEQFF. CDR3 coding DNA: TGCAGTGCTAGAGATAATAGACTGGATCACAATGAGCAGTTCTTC.

This clonotype was counted many times. This chain connects TRBV4-3 to TRBJ1-4; D uncertain. The germline CDR1 and CDR2 sequences are LGHNA and YSLEER. The CDR3 totals 12 residues. Trimming took 4 bases from V and 5 from J, leaving 5 bases between them. The CDR3 region has the DNA TGCGCCAGCAGCCGACCCAATGAAAAACTGTTTTTT. This sequence encodes CASSRPNEKLFF.

This clonotype was picked up a small number of times. The chain is built from TRBV9 and TRBJ1-6; the D is unclear. With 0 bases removed from V and 9 bases from J, the gap between germline ends came to 4 bases. The germline gives CDR1 SGDLS, CDR2 YYNGEE. The CDR3 spans 12 residues. The CDR3 protein is CASSVDTSPLHF. CDR3 DNA sequence: TGTGCCAGCAGCGTAGACACTTCACCCCTCCACTTT.

The chain joins TRBV7-3 to TRBJ2-1; TRBD2 agrees at 13 bases. The CDR3 has 16 amino acids. Looked up from germline, CDR1 is SGHTA and CDR2 is FQGTGA. Trimming at V came to 6 bases and at J to 4 bases, leaving 6 bases not matched to a gene. The CDR3 nucleotides are TGTGCCAGCAGTCCCGAGACTAGCGGGGGGTACAATGAGCAGTTCTTC. This encodes CASSPETSGGYNEQFF.

The chain joins TRBV20-1 to TRBJ1-2; D uncertain. V shed 3 bases and J shed 4 bases, with 9 bases lying between them. CDR3 length: 12 residues. The V gene's germline CDR1 is DFQATT and CDR2 SNEGSKA (reference sequence). The CDR3 loop reads CSARGSSYGYTF. CDR3 in DNA: TGCAGTGCTAGGGGCAGTAGCTATGGCTACACCTTC.

This clonotype was detected only a few times. V usage is TRBV20-1 and J usage is TRBJ2-3; 13 bases agree with TRBD2. Germline loops: CDR1 DFQATT, CDR2 SNEGSKA (reference sequence). This CDR3 has 15 amino acids. The J segment lost 4 bases and the V segment lost 3 bases, leaving 4 bases of the junction unmatched. CDR3 protein: CSARATSGGPDTQYF. The DNA for the CDR3 is TGCAGTGCTAGGGCGACTAGCGGGGGGCCAGATACGCAGTATTTT.

This clonotype has a count of ten or more. The chain combines TRBV11-2 with TRBJ2-7; D is ambiguous. The germline V gene encodes CDR1 SGHAT and CDR2 FQNNGV. Trimming cost V 3 bases and J 4 bases, with 7 bases left between them. The CDR3 consists of 12 residues. This chain's CDR3 is CASSLAGYEQYV. The CDR3, as DNA: TGTGCCAGCAGCTTGGCTGGGTACGAGCAGTACGTC.